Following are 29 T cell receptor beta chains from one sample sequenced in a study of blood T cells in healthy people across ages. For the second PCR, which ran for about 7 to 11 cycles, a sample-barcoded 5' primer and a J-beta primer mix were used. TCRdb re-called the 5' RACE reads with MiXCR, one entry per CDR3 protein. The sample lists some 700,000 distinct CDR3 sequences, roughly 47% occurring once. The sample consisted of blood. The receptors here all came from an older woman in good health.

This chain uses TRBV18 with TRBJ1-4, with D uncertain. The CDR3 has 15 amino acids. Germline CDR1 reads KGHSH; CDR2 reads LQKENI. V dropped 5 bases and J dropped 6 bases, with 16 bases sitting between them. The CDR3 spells CASSDDRGGDEKLFF. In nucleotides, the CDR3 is TGTGCCAGCTCAGATGACCGAGGTGGCGATGAAAAACTGTTTTTT. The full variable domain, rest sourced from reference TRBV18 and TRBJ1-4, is NAGVMQNPRHLVRRRGQEARLRCSPMKGHSHVYWYRQLPEEGLKFMVYLQKENIIDESGMPKERFSAEFPKEGPSILRIQQVVRGDSAAYFCASSDDRGGDEKLFFGSGTQLSVL.

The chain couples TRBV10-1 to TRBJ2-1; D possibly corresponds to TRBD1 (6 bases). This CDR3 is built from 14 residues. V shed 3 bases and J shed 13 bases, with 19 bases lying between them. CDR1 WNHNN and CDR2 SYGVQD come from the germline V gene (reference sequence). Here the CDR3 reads CASSDPGEGETQFF. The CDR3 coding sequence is TGCGCCAGCAGTGATCCAGGCGAGGGGGAGACCCAGTTCTTC.

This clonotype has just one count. The CDR3 protein is CSARRGTTYEQYF. In nucleotides, the CDR3 is TGCAGTGCTAGACGGGGGACTACCTACGAGCAGTACTTC. The chain has TRBV20-1 and TRBJ2-5, with 7 bases matching TRBD2. The DNA end lines up better with TRBJ2-7; the J call may be wrong. From germline, CDR1 is DFQATT and CDR2 SNEGSKA (reference sequence). This CDR3 has 13 residues.

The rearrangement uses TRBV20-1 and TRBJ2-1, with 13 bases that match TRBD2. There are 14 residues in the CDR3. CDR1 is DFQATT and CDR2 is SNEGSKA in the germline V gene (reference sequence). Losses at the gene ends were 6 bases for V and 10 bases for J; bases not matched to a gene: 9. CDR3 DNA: TGCAGTGCGGCCGCGACTAGCGGGGGGTTAGAGCAGTTCTTC. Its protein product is CSAAATSGGLEQFF.

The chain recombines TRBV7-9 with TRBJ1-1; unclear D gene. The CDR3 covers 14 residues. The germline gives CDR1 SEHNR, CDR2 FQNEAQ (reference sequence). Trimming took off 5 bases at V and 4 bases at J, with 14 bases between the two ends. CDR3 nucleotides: TGTGCCAGCAGCCCAGGCTGGGAGGCCACTGAAGCTTTCTTT. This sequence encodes CASSPGWEATEAFF.

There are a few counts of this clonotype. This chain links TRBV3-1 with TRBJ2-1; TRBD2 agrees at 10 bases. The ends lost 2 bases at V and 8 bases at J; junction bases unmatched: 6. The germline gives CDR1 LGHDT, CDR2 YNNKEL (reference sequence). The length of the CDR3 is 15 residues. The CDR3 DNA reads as TGTGCCAGCAGCCAATTAGCGGGAGGAGGCCATGAGCAGTTCTTC. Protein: CASSQLAGGGHEQFF.

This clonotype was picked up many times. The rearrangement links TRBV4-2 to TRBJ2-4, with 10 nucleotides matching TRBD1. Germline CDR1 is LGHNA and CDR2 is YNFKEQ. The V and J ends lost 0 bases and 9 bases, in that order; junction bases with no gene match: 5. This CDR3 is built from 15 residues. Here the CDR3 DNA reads TGTGCCAGCAGCCAAGATCTAGGACAGGGGGTCATTCAGTACTTC. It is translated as CASSQDLGQGVIQYF.

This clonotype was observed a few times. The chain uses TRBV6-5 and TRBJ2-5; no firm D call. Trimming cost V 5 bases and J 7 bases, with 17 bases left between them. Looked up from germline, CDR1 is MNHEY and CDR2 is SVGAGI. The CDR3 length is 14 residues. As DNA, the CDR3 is TGTGCCAGCAGTCGAGGACGCAATTGGGCGACCCAGTACTTC. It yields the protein CASSRGRNWATQYF.

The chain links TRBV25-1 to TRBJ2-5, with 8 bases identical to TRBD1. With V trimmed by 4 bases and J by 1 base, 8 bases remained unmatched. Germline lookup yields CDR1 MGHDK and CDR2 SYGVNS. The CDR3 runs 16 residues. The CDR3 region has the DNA TGTGCCAGCAGTGGAGGGACAGGCATATTCCAAGAGACCCAGTACTTC. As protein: CASSGGTGIFQETQYF.

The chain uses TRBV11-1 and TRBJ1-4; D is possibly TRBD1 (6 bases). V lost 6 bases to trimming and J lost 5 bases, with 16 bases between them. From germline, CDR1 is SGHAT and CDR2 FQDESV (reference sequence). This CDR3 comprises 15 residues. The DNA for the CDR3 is TGTGCCAGCAGGAAACAGGGATCTCGGAATGAAAAACTGTTTTTT. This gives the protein CASRKQGSRNEKLFF.

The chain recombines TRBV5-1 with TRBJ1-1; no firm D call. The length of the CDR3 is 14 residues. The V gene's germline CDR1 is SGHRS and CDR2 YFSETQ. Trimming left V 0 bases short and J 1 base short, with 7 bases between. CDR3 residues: CASSLAAENTEAFF. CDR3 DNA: TGCGCCAGCAGCTTGGCCGCAGAGAACACTGAAGCTTTCTTT.

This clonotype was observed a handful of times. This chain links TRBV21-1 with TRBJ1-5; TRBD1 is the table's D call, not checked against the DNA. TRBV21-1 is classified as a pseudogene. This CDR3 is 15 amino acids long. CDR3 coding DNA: TGTGCCAATCCGGTCACGGACAATAGCAATCAGCCCCAGCATTTT. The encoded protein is CANPVTDNSNQPQHF.

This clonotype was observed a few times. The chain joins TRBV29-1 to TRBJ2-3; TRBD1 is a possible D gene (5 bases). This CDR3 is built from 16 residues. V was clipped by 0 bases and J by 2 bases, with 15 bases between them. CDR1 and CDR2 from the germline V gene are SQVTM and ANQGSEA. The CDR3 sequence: CSVEEVQGRNTDTQYF. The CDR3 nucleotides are TGCAGCGTTGAAGAAGTGCAGGGCCGGAACACAGATACGCAGTATTTT.

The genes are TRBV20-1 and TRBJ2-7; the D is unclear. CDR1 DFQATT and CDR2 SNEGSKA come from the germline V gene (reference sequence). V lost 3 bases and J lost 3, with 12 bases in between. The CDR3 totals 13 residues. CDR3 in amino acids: CSASQAFNYEQYF. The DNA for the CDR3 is TGCAGTGCTAGTCAAGCGTTTAACTACGAGCAGTACTTC.

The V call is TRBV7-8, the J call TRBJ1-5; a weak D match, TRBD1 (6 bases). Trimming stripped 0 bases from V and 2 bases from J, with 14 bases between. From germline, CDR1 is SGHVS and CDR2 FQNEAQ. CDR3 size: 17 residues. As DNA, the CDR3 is TGTGCCAGCAGCTTAGCGCTGTACAGGGCGGGCAATCAGCCCCAGCATTTT. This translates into CASSLALYRAGNQPQHF.

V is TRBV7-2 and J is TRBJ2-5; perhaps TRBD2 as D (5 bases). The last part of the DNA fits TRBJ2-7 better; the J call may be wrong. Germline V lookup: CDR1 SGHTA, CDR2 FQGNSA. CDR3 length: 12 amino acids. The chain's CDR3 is CASSLQRNEQYF. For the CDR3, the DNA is TGTGCCAGCAGCTTACAGCGGAACGAGCAGTACTTC.

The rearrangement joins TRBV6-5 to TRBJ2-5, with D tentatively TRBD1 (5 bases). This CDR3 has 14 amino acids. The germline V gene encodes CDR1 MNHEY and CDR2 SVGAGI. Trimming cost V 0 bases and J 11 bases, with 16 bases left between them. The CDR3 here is CASSYSGPRNEQYF. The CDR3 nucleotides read TGTGCCAGCAGTTACTCGGGGCCCAGGAATGAGCAGTACTTC.

CDR3 loop: CSAGTGGVQPQHF. CDR3 DNA sequence: TGCAGTGCTGGGACAGGGGGGGTTCAGCCCCAGCATTTT. This rearrangement joins TRBV20-1 to TRBJ1-5; TRBD1 aligns across 11 bases. Losses at the gene ends were 5 bases for V and 6 bases for J; bases not matched to a gene: 3. CDR1 and CDR2 from the germline V gene are DFQATT and SNEGSKA (reference sequence). This CDR3 is 13 amino acids long.

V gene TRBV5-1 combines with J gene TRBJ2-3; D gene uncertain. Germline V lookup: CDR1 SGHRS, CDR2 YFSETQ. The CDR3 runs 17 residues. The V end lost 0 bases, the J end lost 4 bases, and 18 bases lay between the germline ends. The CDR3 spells CASSLAPGPGRADTQYF. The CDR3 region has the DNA TGCGCCAGCAGCTTGGCCCCTGGACCCGGTCGGGCAGATACGCAGTATTTT.

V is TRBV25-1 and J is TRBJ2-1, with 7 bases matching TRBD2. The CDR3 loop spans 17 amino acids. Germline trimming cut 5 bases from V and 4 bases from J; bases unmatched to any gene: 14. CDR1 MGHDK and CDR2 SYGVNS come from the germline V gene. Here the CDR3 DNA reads TGTGCCAGCAGTCACGTGGGGGGGTCGGCTCTATACAATGAGCAGTTCTTC. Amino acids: CASSHVGGSALYNEQFF.

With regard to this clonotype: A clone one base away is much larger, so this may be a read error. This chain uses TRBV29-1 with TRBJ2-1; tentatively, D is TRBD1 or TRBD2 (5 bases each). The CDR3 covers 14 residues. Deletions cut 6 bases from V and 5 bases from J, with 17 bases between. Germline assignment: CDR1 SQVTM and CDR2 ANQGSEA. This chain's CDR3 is CSVPPSGTDNEQFF. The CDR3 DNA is TGCAGCGTGCCCCCTTCCGGGACCGACAATGAGCAGTTCTTC.

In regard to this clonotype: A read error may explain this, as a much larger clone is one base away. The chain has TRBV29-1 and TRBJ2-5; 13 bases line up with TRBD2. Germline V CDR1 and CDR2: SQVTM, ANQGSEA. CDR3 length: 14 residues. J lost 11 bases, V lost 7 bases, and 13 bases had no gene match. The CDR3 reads CSALLAGGAHEQYF. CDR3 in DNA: TGCAGCGCCCTACTAGCGGGGGGGGCCCATGAGCAGTACTTC.

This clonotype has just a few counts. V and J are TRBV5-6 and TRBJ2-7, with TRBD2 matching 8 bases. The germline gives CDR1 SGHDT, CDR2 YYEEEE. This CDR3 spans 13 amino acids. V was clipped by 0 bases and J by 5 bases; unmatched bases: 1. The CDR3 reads CASSLERENEQYF. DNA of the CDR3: TGTGCCAGCAGCTTGGAGCGGGAGAACGAGCAGTACTTC.

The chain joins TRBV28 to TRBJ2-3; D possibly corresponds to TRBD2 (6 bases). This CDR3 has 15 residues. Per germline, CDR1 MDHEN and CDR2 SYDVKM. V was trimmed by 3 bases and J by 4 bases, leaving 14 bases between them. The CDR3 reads CASSFFGGAADTQYF. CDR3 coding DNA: TGTGCCAGCAGTTTTTTCGGGGGAGCCGCAGATACGCAGTATTTT.

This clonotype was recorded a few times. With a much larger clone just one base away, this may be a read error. CDR3 protein: CASGVGQYF. The CDR3 DNA is TGTGCCAGCGGGGTGGGGCAGTACTTC. J is TRBJ2-5 and V is TRBV12-3 or TRBV12-4; no reliable D call. Trimming stripped 8 bases from V and 11 bases from J, with 9 bases between. The CDR3 length is 9 residues.

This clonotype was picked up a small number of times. The CDR3, as DNA: TGTGCCAGCACCCCTAATGTAGGGAGGGGGGAGCTGTTTTTT. This gives the protein CASTPNVGRGELFF. The chain couples TRBV7-2 to TRBJ2-2, with a tentative D call TRBD2 (6 bases). Germline V CDR1 and CDR2: SGHTA, FQGNSA. V dropped 7 bases and J dropped 8 bases, with 17 bases sitting between them. The CDR3 has 14 amino acids.

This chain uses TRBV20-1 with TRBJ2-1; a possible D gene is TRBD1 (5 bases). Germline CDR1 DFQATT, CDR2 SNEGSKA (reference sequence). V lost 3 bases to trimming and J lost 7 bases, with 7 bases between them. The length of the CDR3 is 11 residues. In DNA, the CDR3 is TGCAGTGCTAGGACAGTTAATGAGCAGTTCTTC. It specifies CSARTVNEQFF.

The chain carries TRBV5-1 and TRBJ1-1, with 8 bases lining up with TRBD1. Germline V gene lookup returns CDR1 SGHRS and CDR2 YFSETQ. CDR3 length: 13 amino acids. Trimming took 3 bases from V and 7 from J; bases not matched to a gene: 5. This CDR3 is CASSWTGQGEAFF. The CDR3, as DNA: TGCGCCAGCAGCTGGACAGGGCAGGGTGAAGCTTTCTTT.

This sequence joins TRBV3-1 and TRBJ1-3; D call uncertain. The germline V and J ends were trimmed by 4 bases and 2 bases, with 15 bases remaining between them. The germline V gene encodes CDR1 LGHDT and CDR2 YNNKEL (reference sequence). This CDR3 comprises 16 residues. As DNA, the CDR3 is TGTGCCAGCAGCCCTTCGGGGAGTGATCCTGGAAACACCATATATTTT. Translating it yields CASSPSGSDPGNTIYF.